This is a list of T cell receptor beta chains from one sample in a study of T-cell reconstitution after alpha-beta-depleted transplantation in children. TCRdb re-analysed the PCR reads in MiXCR, keeping a single row per CDR3 protein. This sample carries about 350,000 distinct CDR3 sequences, roughly 15% of them seen once, and the ten largest clones take 3.5% to 4.5%. The sample in question was PBMCs, obtained from the stem cell graft. These TCRs come from a human donor who donated a stem cell graft to a child with Fanconi anemia. Each CDR3 is given with its conserved first and last residue. The D gene is left open where the match is weak. A clone size is listed for some rows: how often the clone was seen (once, few, many), or a class if it is expanded.

-,-,TRBJ1-5,TRBV4-2,CASSQGLGPQHF,TGTGCCAGCAGCCAGGGACTAGGGCCCCAGCATTTT
-,many,TRBJ2-1,TRBV9,CASSVGGAYNEQFF,TGTGCCAGCAGCGTAGGAGGGGCCTACAATGAGCAGTTCTTC
-,-,TRBJ2-4,TRBV7-2,CASSLTGALAKNIQYF,TGTGCCAGCAGCTTAACGGGAGCCCTAGCCAAAAACATTCAGTACTTC
TRBD1,few,TRBJ2-2,TRBV4-3,CASSHETGGAGELFF,TGCGCCAGCAGCCATGAGACAGGGGGAGCCGGGGAGCTGTTTTTT
-,-,TRBJ2-1,TRBV5-1,CASSLGRLGGNEQFF,TGCGCCAGCAGCTTGGGGCGACTCGGTGGCAATGAGCAGTTCTTC
-,many,TRBJ1-5,TRBV5-1,CASSPGTDNQPQHF,TGCGCCAGCAGCCCCGGGACGGACAATCAGCCCCAGCATTTT
-,-,TRBJ2-5,TRBV14,CASSIDTGSQETQYF,TGTGCCAGCAGCATCGACACAGGGAGCCAAGAGACCCAGTACTTC
TRBD2,many,TRBJ2-3,TRBV20-1,CSASPKAGGSTDTQYF,TGCAGTGCCTCCCCAAAAGCGGGGGGTAGCACAGATACGCAGTATTTT
TRBD1,few,TRBJ1-4,TRBV2,CASTLQGGSEKLFF,TGTGCCAGCACCCTACAAGGGGGCAGTGAAAAACTGTTTTTT
-,-,TRBJ2-1,TRBV7-2,CASSLTPYNEQFF,TGTGCCAGCAGCTTGACACCTTACAATGAGCAGTTCTTC
-,-,TRBJ2-1,TRBV5-5,CASSLEGVPNNEQFF,TGTGCCAGCAGCTTGGAGGGGGTCCCTAACAATGAGCAGTTCTTC
-,-,TRBJ1-1,TRBV28,CASITGTVNTEAFF,TGTGCCAGCATCACCGGGACGGTGAACACTGAAGCTTTCTTT
-,many,TRBJ2-1,TRBV10-3,CAISAGTGPSYNEQFF,TGTGCCATCAGTGCAGGGACGGGTCCCTCCTACAATGAGCAGTTCTTC
TRBD2,few,TRBJ2-3,TRBV12-3/TRBV12-4,CASSWGGGEDTQYF,TGTGCCAGCAGCTGGGGGGGAGGGGAGGATACGCAGTATTTT
TRBD1,few,TRBJ1-5,TRBV14,CASGRGTGGVGNQPQHF,TGTGCCAGCGGCCGAGGGACAGGGGGCGTGGGCAATCAGCCCCAGCATTTT
-,few,TRBJ2-5,TRBV7-2,CASSLQGAWETQYF,TGTGCCAGCAGCTTACAAGGGGCGTGGGAGACCCAGTACTTC
TRBD1,many,TRBJ1-1,TRBV12-3/TRBV12-4,CASSFGQGNTEAFF,TGCGCCAGCAGCTTTGGACAGGGGAACACTGAAGCTTTCTTT
-,many,TRBJ2-3,TRBV12-3/TRBV12-4,CASSTSRDTQYF,TGTGCCAGCTCAACGTCCCGGGATACGCAGTATTTT
-,many,TRBJ2-3,TRBV7-9,CASSRGTESTDTQYF,TGTGCCAGCAGCCGGGGGACGGAAAGCACAGATACGCAGTATTTT
-,few,TRBJ2-4,TRBV4-3,CASSQNLAVSNIQYF,TGCGCCAGCAGCCAGAACTTAGCAGTCTCAAACATTCAGTACTTC
-,many,TRBJ2-2,TRBV5-1,CASSLGAANTGELFF,TGCGCCAGCAGCTTGGGGGCAGCGAACACCGGGGAGCTGTTTTTT
-,many,TRBJ2-7,TRBV29-1,CSGSRGGEYEQYF,TGCAGCGGGTCGCGAGGAGGTGAATACGAGCAGTACTTC
-,-,TRBJ1-1,TRBV6-1,CASRNAGMNTEAFF,TGTGCCAGCCGGAATGCAGGAATGAACACTGAAGCTTTCTTT
-,few,TRBJ1-1,TRBV6-1,CASSRQIPNTEAFF,TGTGCCAGCAGTCGACAGATACCGAACACTGAAGCTTTCTTT
-,-,TRBJ1-1,TRBV28,CASSNGRTKFEAFF,TGTGCCAGCAGCAACGGACGGACAAAGTTTGAAGCTTTCTTT
-,many,TRBJ2-2,TRBV28,CASTSLLGRRGTGELFF,TGTGCCAGCACCTCTCTCTTGGGGAGGCGAGGCACCGGGGAGCTGTTTTTT
TRBD2,many,TRBJ2-5,TRBV12-5,CASGFSGGVETQYF,TGTGCTAGTGGTTTTAGCGGGGGGGTAGAGACCCAGTACTTC
TRBD1,-,TRBJ1-4,TRBV5-5,CASSSQTGEEKLFF,TGTGCCAGCAGCTCACAGACAGGGGAAGAAAAACTGTTTTTT
-,many,TRBJ2-3,TRBV11-2,CASSPIGRGTTDTQYF,TGTGCCAGCAGCCCCATTGGGAGGGGGACCACAGATACGCAGTATTTT
-,-,TRBJ2-2,TRBV4-1,CASSQELAVNTGELFF,TGCGCCAGCAGCCAAGAGTTAGCAGTGAACACCGGGGAGCTGTTTTTT
-,-,TRBJ1-2,TRBV5-1,CASSAGTTNYGYTF,TGCGCCAGCAGCGCCGGGACAACCAACTATGGCTACACCTTC
-,few,TRBJ1-2,TRBV29-1,CSVERSNGGYTF,TGCAGCGTTGAAAGGTCGAATGGGGGCTACACCTTC
-,few,TRBJ1-1,TRBV4-3,CASSQDLLWNTEAFF,TGCGCCAGCAGCCAAGACCTCCTTTGGAACACTGAAGCTTTCTTT
TRBD1,few,TRBJ1-2,TRBV10-3,CATGTGYSYYGYTF,TGTGCCACGGGGACAGGGTACAGTTACTATGGCTACACCTTC
-,-,TRBJ1-1,TRBV7-9,CASQETAMNTEAFF,TGTGCCTCACAGGAAACTGCGATGAACACTGAAGCTTTCTTT
-,many,TRBJ1-1,TRBV4-2,CASSQGQGNTEAFF,TGTGCCAGCAGCCAAGGGCAGGGGAACACTGAAGCTTTCTTT
TRBD2,-,TRBJ2-1,TRBV15,CATSNGLAGNSYNEQFF,TGTGCCACCAGCAACGGACTAGCGGGAAACTCCTACAATGAGCAGTTCTTC
-,few,TRBJ1-5,TRBV12-3/TRBV12-4,CASSPLVGATYQPQHF,TGTGCCAGCAGTCCTCTCGTAGGGGCCACCTATCAGCCCCAGCATTTT
TRBD1,-,TRBJ1-2,TRBV6-5,CASSYTGTGAGYTF,TGTGCCAGCAGTTACACCGGGACAGGGGCTGGCTACACCTTC
TRBD2,many,TRBJ2-3,TRBV2,CASTLADSNTDTQYF,TGTGCCAGCACCCTAGCGGACTCCAACACAGATACGCAGTATTTT
-,-,TRBJ2-1,TRBV9,CASSVEGRRYNEQFF,TGTGCCAGCAGCGTAGAAGGGCGTAGGTACAATGAGCAGTTCTTC
TRBD2,few,TRBJ2-3,TRBV4-1,CASSPSMGSWGGTDTQYF,TGCGCCAGCAGCCCCAGCATGGGTAGCTGGGGGGGTACAGATACGCAGTATTTT
-,-,TRBJ1-1,TRBV5-1,CASSYRHGTEAFF,TGCGCCAGCAGCTACAGACACGGCACTGAAGCTTTCTTT
-,many,TRBJ2-1,TRBV7-9,CATGGAYNEQFF,TGTGCCACGGGCGGTGCCTACAATGAGCAGTTCTTC
-,many,TRBJ1-2,TRBV5-1,CASSLASTEYYGYTF,TGCGCCAGCAGCTTGGCCTCGACAGAATACTATGGCTACACCTTC